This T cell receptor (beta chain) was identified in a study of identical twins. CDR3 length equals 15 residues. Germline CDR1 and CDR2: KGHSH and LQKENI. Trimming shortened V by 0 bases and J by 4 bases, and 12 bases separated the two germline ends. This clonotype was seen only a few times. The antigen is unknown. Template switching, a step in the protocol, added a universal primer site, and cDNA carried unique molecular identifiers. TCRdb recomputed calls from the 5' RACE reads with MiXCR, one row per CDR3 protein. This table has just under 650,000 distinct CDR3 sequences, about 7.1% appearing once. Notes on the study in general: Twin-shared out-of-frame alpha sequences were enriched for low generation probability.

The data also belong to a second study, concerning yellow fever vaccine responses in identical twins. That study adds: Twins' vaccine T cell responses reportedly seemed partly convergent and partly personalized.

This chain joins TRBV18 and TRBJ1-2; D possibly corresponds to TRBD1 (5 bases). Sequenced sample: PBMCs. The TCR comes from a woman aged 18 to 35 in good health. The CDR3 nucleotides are TGTGCCAGCTCACCACCGGAGGGACTGCTCTATGGCTACACCTTC. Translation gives CASSPPEGLLYGYTF.